These T cell receptor beta chains were read from a single sample in a study of T cell responses to AZD1222 COVID-19 vaccine. Produced via immunoSEQ multiplex PCR; TCRdb's table is partial and in-frame only. Of about 160,000 clones listed, around 92% were seen once; the top ten hold approximately 0.88%. The source was peripheral blood, collected on day 0 of AZD1222 vaccination. These receptors were collected from an adult in good health. CDR3s include the opening cysteine and the closing phenylalanine or tryptophan. D genes are given only for firm matches. Rows give clone size only sometimes, using once, few, many, or a class for an expanded clone.

- - TRBJ2-1 TRBV19 TGTGCCAGTAGTATACCTCGTAGGCAGGTTCCTAATGAGCAGTTCTTC CASSIPRRQVPNEQFF
- - TRBJ1-2 TRBV4-1 TGCGCCAGCAGCCAACCGACCACAAGGACGAGCAATGGCTACACCTTC CASSQPTTRTSNGYTF
once - TRBJ1-1 TRBV24-1 TGTGCCACCAGATCCGGACAAAACACTGAAGCTTTCTTT CATRSGQNTEAFF
- - TRBJ2-7 TRBV12-3/TRBV12-4 TGTGCCAGCAGCGTCCGGCCTTTAGAAGAGCAGTACTTC CASSVRPLEEQYF
few - TRBJ2-7 TRBV9 TGTGCCAGCAGCCCCCAACCCCGCTACGAGCAGTACTTC CASSPQPRYEQYF
- - TRBJ2-7 TRBV3-1/TRBV3-2 TGTGCCAGCAGCCCATCTTGGGACGTCTCCTACGAGCAGTACTTC CASSPSWDVSYEQYF
- - TRBJ1-2 TRBV6-5 TGTGCCAGCAGTCTCCCAGGGACTTACAGCTATGGCTACACCTTC CASSLPGTYSYGYTF
- - TRBJ1-3 TRBV28 TGTGCCAGCAGAAGACCGCCGGGCTCTGGAAACACCATATATTTT CASRRPPGSGNTIYF
- - TRBJ1-1 TRBV27 TGTGCCAGCAGTTTCCGAATGGACACTGAAGCTTTCTTT CASSFRMDTEAFF
- TRBD1 TRBJ1-2 TRBV6-2/TRBV6-3 TGTGCCAGCAGCTCACCCGAGACAGGGAACTATGGCTACACCTTC CASSSPETGNYGYTF
- - TRBJ2-1 TRBV3-1/TRBV3-2 TGTGCCAGCAGCCAAGGGGGACCTGGTGGGAATGAGCAGTTCTTC CASSQGGPGGNEQFF
- TRBD1 TRBJ1-4 TRBV5-1 TGCGCCAGCAGCTTGGTCGCCCCGGGACAGGGGATAGAACTGTTTTTT CASSLVAPGQGIELFF
- - TRBJ1-2 TRBV7-9 TGTGCCAGCACCATAGGTGGGGGGCGCCACTATGGCTACACCTTC CASTIGGGRHYGYTF
- - TRBJ2-2 TRBV28 TGTGCCAGTAGACAGGAGCCTAACACCGGGGAGCTGTTTTTT CASRQEPNTGELFF
- - TRBJ1-6 TRBV2 TGTGCCAGCAGTTCGAGACAGACTAATTCACCCCTCCACTTT CASSSRQTNSPLHF
- - TRBJ1-1 TRBV12-3/TRBV12-4 TGTGCCAGCAGTCTCAGAGTTCACACTGAAGCTTTCTTT CASSLRVHTEAFF
- TRBD1 TRBJ1-5 TRBV7-4 TGTGCCAGCAGCTTCCGGGACAGGGAATACCAGCCCCAGCATTTT CASSFRDREYQPQHF
- - TRBJ1-4 TRBV5-1 TGCGCCAGCAGCTTGGGAGCAACTAATGAAAAACTGTTTTTT CASSLGATNEKLFF
- - TRBJ2-2 TRBV4-1 TGCGCCAGCAGCCAACTGACAGGACTAGACTACACCGGGGAGCTGTTTTTT CASSQLTGLDYTGELFF
- - TRBJ1-2 TRBV16 TGTGCCAGCAGCCAATCGTTTCAGGGTTCCTATGGCTACACCTTC CASSQSFQGSYGYTF
- - TRBJ1-2 TRBV10-1 TGCGCCAGCAGTGAAGCAGGGGTCGATGGCTACACCTTC CASSEAGVDGYTF
- - TRBJ2-7 TRBV5-4 TGTGCCAGCAGCTTCCGGGGCAGCTCCTACGAGCAGTACTTC CASSFRGSSYEQYF
- TRBD1 TRBJ1-5 TRBV5-6 TGTGCCAGCAGCTTGGCCTTGGACAGGGACCTTAATCAGCCCCAGCATTTT CASSLALDRDLNQPQHF
- TRBD2 TRBJ2-1 TRBV25-1 TGTGCCAGCAGTGAACTAGCGGGCAGCTCCTACAATGAGCAGTTCTTC CASSELAGSSYNEQFF
- - TRBJ2-3 TRBV7-9 TGTGCCAGCAGCTTCACGGGACTCTCCACAGATACGCAGTATTTT CASSFTGLSTDTQYF
- TRBD1 TRBJ1-2 TRBV5-1 TGCGCCAGCAGCGCCAGGGACAGGCATGGCTACACCTTC CASSARDRHGYTF
- - TRBJ1-5 TRBV4-2 TGTGCCAGCAGCCAAGATCCAGGGGGCAATCAGCCCCAGCATTTT CASSQDPGGNQPQHF
few - TRBJ2-7 TRBV7-9 TGTGCCAGCAGCTCCCGCGCTGTTACTAGGCCCAGACAGCATCTCGAGCAGTACTTC CASSSRAVTRPRQHLEQYF
- - TRBJ1-6 TRBV15 TGTGCCACCAGCAGAGATCAGGGAAATCGTTCACCCCTCCACTTT CATSRDQGNRSPLHF
- - TRBJ1-6 TRBV5-6 TGTGCCAGCAGCTTAGGACCTGGGGGTAATTCACCCCTCCACTTT CASSLGPGGNSPLHF
- - TRBJ1-1 TRBV28 TGTGCCATCCGGGGGGTTGAGGCTTTCTTT CAIRGVEAFF
- - TRBJ1-2 TRBV19 TGTGCCAGTAGGACAGGCAAGAACTATGGCTACACCTTC CASRTGKNYGYTF
- - TRBJ2-3 TRBV5-1 TGCGCCAGCAGCTCGAATCCTAGCACAGATACGCAGTATTTT CASSSNPSTDTQYF
- TRBD2 TRBJ2-3 TRBV5-1 TGCGCCAGCAGCTTGAGGGGCCTAGCGGGGGGCACAGATACGCAGTATTTT CASSLRGLAGGTDTQYF
- - TRBJ2-2 TRBV6-5 TGTGCCAGCAGTTACCCCGAGACCGTGGCGGGGGAGCTGTTTTTT CASSYPETVAGELFF
- - TRBJ2-5 TRBV5-4 TGTGCCAGCACCCTCGGAGAGACCCAGTACTTC CASTLGETQYF
- - TRBJ2-3 TRBV12-2 TGTGCAAGTCGCTTAGACCCCAGCGGGGGGTCCACAGATACGCAGTATTTT CASRLDPSGGSTDTQYF
- - TRBJ1-1 TRBV7-2 TGTGCCAGCAGCTTAGCCGTAGGGACGTATGAAGCTTTCTTT CASSLAVGTYEAFF
- TRBD2 TRBJ2-7 TRBV18 TGTGCCAGCTCACCACGATCGCTCGGGGGGGCGCTCGAGCAGTACTTC CASSPRSLGGALEQYF
- - TRBJ2-7 TRBV15 TGTGCCACCAGCAGATCCCGGGACCAGATCTACGAGCAGTACTTC CATSRSRDQIYEQYF
- - TRBJ1-1 TRBV7-8 TGTGCCAGCAGCTTAGATGTGGCAGGGAGGAATACTGAAGCTTTCTTT CASSLDVAGRNTEAFF
- - TRBJ1-1 TRBV6-5 TGTGCCAGCGCAAGGGGGTTTTTGGGCACTGAAGCTTTCTTT CASARGFLGTEAFF
- - TRBJ1-1 TRBV13 TGTGCCAGCAGCTTTATGTCGGTGAACGCTGAAGCTTTCTTT CASSFMSVNAEAFF
- - TRBJ1-1 TRBV9 TGTGCCAGCAGCCCCTCTCTTGGCCTGGGCACTGAAGCTTTCTTT CASSPSLGLGTEAFF
- - TRBJ2-4 TRBV29-1 TGCAGCGTTGAAGATCAAGCGTCCAAAAACATTCAGTACTTC CSVEDQASKNIQYF
- - TRBJ1-2 TRBV30 TGTGCCTGGGGCCGTCTCGGACAGAACTATGGCTACACCTTC CAWGRLGQNYGYTF
- - TRBJ2-7 TRBV18 TGTGCCAGCTCACCTCCGGGACCGCGCTCCTACGAGCAGTACTTC CASSPPGPRSYEQYF
- - TRBJ2-7 TRBV5-4 TGTGCCAGCAGCGTGGACAGAAGCCCATCCCCCTACGAGCAGTACTTC CASSVDRSPSPYEQYF
- - TRBJ2-3 TRBV3-1/TRBV3-2 TGTGCCAGCAGCCAAGGGCTAGCAGGAGGTACGCAGTATTTT CASSQGLAGGTQYF
- - TRBJ2-1 TRBV19 TGTGCCAGTAGAGTCTACAGCTCCTACAATGAGCAGTTCTTC CASRVYSSYNEQFF
- TRBD2 TRBJ2-1 TRBV7-3 TGTGCCAGCAGCTTAAAAGGAGGTCTAGCGGGGACCTACAATGAGCAGTTCTTC CASSLKGGLAGTYNEQFF
- - TRBJ1-5 TRBV15 TGTGCCACCAGCAGAGATCAGGGCAGTTTCAATCAGCCCCAGCATTTT CATSRDQGSFNQPQHF
- - TRBJ1-6 TRBV3-1/TRBV3-2 TGTGCCAGCAGCCAAGGCCCGGGGGCCCAGGGGTATTACTCACCCCTCCACTTT CASSQGPGAQGYYSPLHF
- - TRBJ1-6 TRBV25-1 TGTGCCAGCAGTGAATATGGTTCACCCCTCCACTTT CASSEYGSPLHF
- TRBD2 TRBJ2-2 TRBV3-1/TRBV3-2 TGTGCCAGCAGCCAGACAAAGGGACTAGTCGTCGGCACCGGGGAGCTGTTTTTT CASSQTKGLVVGTGELFF
once - TRBJ2-5 TRBV2 TGTGCCAGCCGGACAGACCAAGAGACCCAGTACTTC CASRTDQETQYF
once - TRBJ1-5 TRBV7-3 TGTGCCAGCAGCCGCTACACCCACGGGACGGAAAGCAATCAGCCCCAGCATTTT CASSRYTHGTESNQPQHF